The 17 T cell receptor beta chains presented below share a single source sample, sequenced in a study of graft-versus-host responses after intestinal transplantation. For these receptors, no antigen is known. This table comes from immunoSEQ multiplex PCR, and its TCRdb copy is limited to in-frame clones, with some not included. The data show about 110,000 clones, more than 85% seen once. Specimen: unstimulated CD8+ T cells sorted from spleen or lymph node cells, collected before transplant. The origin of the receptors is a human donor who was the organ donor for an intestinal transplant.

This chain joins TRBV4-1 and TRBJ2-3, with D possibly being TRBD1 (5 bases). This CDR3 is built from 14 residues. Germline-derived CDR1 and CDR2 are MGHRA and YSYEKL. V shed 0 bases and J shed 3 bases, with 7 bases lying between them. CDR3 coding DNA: TGCGCCAGCAGCCAAGAGGCAGGGACAGATACGCAGTATTTT. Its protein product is CASSQEAGTDTQYF.

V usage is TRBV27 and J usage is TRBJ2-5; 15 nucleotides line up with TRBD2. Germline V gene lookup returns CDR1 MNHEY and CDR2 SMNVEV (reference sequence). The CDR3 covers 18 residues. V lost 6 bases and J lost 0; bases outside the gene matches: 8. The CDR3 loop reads CASSLGTSGRPHQETQYF. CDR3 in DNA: TGTGCCAGCAGCCTAGGGACTAGCGGGAGGCCGCACCAAGAGACCCAGTACTTC.

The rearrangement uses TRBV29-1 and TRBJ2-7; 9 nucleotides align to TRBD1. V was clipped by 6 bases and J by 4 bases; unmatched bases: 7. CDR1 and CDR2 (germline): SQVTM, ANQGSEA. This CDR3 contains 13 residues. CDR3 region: CSVQSGQGYEQYF. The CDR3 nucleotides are TGCAGCGTACAATCGGGACAGGGTTACGAGCAGTACTTC.

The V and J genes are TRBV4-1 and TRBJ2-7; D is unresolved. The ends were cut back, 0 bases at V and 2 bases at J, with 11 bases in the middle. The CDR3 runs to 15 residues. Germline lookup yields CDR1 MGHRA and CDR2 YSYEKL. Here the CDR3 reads CASSQDLAGPYEQYF. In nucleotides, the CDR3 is TGCGCCAGCAGCCAAGATTTGGCTGGACCCTACGAGCAGTACTTC.

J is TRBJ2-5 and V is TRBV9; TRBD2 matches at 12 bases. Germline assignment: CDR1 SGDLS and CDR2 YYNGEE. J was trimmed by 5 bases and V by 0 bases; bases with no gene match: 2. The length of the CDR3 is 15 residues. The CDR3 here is CASSVALAGGETQYF. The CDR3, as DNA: TGTGCCAGCAGCGTAGCCCTAGCGGGAGGGGAGACCCAGTACTTC.

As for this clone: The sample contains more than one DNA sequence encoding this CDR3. CDR3 nucleotide sequence: TGTGCCAGCAGTTACAGGGGGACAGATACGCAGTATTTT. Protein sequence: CASSYRGTDTQYF. V is TRBV6-5 and J is TRBJ2-3; the D gene is possibly TRBD1 (6 bases). The germline V gene has CDR1 MNHEY and CDR2 SVGAGI. V dropped 2 bases and J dropped 3 bases, with 6 bases sitting between them. CDR3 length: 13 amino acids.

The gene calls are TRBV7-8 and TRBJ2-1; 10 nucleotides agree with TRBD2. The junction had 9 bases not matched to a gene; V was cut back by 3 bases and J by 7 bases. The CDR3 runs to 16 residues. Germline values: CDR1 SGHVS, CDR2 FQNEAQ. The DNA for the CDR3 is TGTGCCAGCAGCTTCCTGACTAGCGGGCCCTCGAATGAGCAGTTCTTC. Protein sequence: CASSFLTSGPSNEQFF.

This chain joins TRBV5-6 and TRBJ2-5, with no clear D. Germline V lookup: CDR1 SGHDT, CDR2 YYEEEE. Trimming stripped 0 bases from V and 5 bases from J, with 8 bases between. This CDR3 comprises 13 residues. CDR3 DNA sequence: TGTGCCAGCAGCTTGGGAGGTGGGGAGACCCAGTACTTC. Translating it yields CASSLGGGETQYF.

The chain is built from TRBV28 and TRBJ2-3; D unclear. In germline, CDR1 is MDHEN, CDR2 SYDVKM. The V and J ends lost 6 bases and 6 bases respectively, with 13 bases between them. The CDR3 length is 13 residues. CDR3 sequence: CASSQGPADTQYF. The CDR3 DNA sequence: TGTGCCAGCAGCCAAGGCCCCGCCGATACGCAGTATTTT.

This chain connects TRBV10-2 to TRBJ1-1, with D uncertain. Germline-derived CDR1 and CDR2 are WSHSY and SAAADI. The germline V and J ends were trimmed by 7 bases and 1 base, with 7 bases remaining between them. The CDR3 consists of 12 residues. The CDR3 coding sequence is TGCGCCAGCAAGAGAGAGAACACTGAAGCTTTCTTT. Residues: CASKRENTEAFF.

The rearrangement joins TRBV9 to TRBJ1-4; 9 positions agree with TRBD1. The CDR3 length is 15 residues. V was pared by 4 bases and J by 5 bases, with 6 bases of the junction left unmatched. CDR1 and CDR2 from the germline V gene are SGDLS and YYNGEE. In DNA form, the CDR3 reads TGTGCCAGCAGCACAGGGGGCTCCCGAAATGAAAAACTGTTTTTT. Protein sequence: CASSTGGSRNEKLFF.

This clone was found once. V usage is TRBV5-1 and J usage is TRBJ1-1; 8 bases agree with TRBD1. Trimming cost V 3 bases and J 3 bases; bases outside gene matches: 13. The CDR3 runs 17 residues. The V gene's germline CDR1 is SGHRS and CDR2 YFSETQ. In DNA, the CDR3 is TGCGCCAGCAGCTCTACTACGACAGGGGCCGATCACACTGAAGCTTTCTTT. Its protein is CASSSTTTGADHTEAFF. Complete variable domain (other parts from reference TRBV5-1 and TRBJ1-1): KAGVTQTPRYLIKTRGQQVTLSCSPISGHRSVSWYQQTPGQGLQFLFEYFSETQRNKGNFPGRFSGRQFSNSRSEMNVSTLELGDSALYLCASSSTTTGADHTEAFFGQGTRLTVV.

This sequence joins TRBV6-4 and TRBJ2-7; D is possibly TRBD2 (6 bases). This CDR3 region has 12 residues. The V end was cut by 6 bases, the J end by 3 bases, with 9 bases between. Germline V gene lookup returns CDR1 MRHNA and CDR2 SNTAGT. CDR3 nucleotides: TGTGCCAGCAGGGAGGGCCTCTACGAGCAGTACTTC. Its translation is CASREGLYEQYF.

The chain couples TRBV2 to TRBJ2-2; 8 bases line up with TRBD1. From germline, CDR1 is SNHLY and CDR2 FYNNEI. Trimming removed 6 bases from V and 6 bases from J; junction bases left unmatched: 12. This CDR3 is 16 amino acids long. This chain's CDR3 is CASSRGRQGVAGELFF. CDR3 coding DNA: TGTGCCAGCAGCAGGGGGCGGCAGGGAGTTGCCGGGGAGCTGTTTTTT.

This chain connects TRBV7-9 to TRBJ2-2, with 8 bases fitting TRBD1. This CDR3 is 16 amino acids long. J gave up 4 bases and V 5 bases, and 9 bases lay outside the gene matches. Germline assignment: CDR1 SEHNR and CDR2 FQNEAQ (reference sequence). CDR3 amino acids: CASSVRTGHGTGELFF. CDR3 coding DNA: TGTGCCAGCAGCGTACGGACAGGGCACGGCACCGGGGAGCTGTTTTTT. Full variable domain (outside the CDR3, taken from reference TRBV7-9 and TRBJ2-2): DTGVSQNPRHKITKRGQNVTFRCDPISEHNRLYWYRQTLGQGPEFLTYFQNEAQLEKSRLLSDRFSAERPKGSFSTLEIQRTEQGDSAMYLCASSVRTGHGTGELFFGEGSRLTVL.

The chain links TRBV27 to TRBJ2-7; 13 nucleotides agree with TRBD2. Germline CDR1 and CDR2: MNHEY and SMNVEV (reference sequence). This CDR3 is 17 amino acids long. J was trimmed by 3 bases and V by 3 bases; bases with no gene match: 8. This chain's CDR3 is CASSLAGLAGVLYEQYF. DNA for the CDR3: TGTGCCAGCAGTTTGGCTGGACTAGCGGGAGTTCTCTACGAGCAGTACTTC.

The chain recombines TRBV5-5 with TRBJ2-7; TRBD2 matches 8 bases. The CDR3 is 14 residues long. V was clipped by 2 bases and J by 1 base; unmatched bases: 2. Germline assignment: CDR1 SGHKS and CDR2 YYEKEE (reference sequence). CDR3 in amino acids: CASSFSGTSYEQYF. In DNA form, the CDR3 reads TGTGCCAGCAGCTTTAGCGGGACTTCCTACGAGCAGTACTTC.